Listed here are 27 T cell receptor beta chains from one sample, sequenced in a study of cytomegalovirus exposure and HLA in healthy donors. With 60 Vbeta and 13 Jbeta primers, the PCR was carried out. Generated by immunoSEQ multiplex PCR, the TCRdb table keeps only in-frame clones and is missing some. The table shows fewer than 200,000 clones, with about 80% occurring only once. Material for sequencing was PBMCs. The receptors come from a man aged 30-40 years in good health and CMV-seronegative.

CDR3 amino acids: CASSFHYEQYF. The CDR3 DNA is TGTGCCAGCAGTTTCCACTACGAGCAGTACTTC. The V gene is TRBV6-6, the J gene TRBJ2-5; D is ambiguous. The DNA matches TRBJ2-7 better at its end, which makes the J call doubtful. The CDR3 sequence is 11 residues long. Germline lookup yields CDR1 MNHNY and CDR2 SVGAGI (reference sequence).

V is TRBV7-9 and J is TRBJ1-4; 8 bases match TRBD1. CDR3 size: 14 residues. V lost 2 bases to trimming and J lost 7 bases; unmatched junction nucleotides: 3. Germline loops: CDR1 SEHNR, CDR2 FQNEAQ (reference sequence). The CDR3 DNA reads TGTGCCAGCAGCTTATCAGGGGGCGGTGAAAAACTGTTTTTT. As protein: CASSLSGGGEKLFF.

This clone occurred once. CDR3 coding DNA: TGTGCCAGCAGTGAGGACAGATCTCAATGGAACACTGAAGCTTTCTTT. Protein: CASSEDRSQWNTEAFF. The chain uses TRBV6-1 and TRBJ1-1; D perhaps matches TRBD1 (6 bases). Germline-derived CDR1 and CDR2 are MNHNS and SASEGT. The CDR3 has 16 amino acids. Trimming took 3 bases from V and 1 from J, leaving 15 bases between them.

This clone was picked up one time. The chain has TRBV5-1 and TRBJ2-7, with 8 bases aligning to TRBD2. Germline-derived CDR1 and CDR2 are SGHRS and YFSETQ. The CDR3 is 14 amino acids. V shed 1 base, J shed 4 bases, and the junction held 4 bases outside the gene matches. The DNA of the CDR3 is TGCGCCAGCAGCTTGTTACTAGCGGAATACGAGCAGTACTTC. Residues: CASSLLLAEYEQYF.

This clone has more than one count but fewer than ten. The J gene is TRBJ1-6, the V gene TRBV7-3; TRBD1 matches 9 bases. V shed 4 bases and J 9 bases; nucleotides not matched to a gene: 4. Germline-derived CDR1 and CDR2 are SGHTA and FQGTGA. CDR3 size: 14 residues. CDR3 amino acids: CASSSGQGFSPLHF. The CDR3 DNA follows: TGTGCCAGCAGCTCGGGACAGGGTTTTTCACCCCTCCACTTT.

The chain has TRBV18 and TRBJ1-5; the match to TRBD1 covers 9 bases. Germline CDR1 and CDR2: KGHSH and LQKENI. There are 15 residues in the CDR3. V shed 1 base, J shed 4 bases, and the junction held 2 bases outside the gene matches. CDR3 in amino acids: CASSPQQGANQPQHF. DNA of the CDR3: TGTGCCAGCTCACCACAACAGGGGGCAAATCAGCCCCAGCATTTT.

This chain joins TRBV6-4 and TRBJ2-3, with TRBD2 matching over 10 bases. V shed 3 bases, J shed 4 bases, and the junction held 4 bases outside the gene matches. The CDR3 covers 15 residues. Germline CDR1 reads MRHNA; CDR2 reads SNTAGT. The CDR3 loop is CASSEGSGGSDTQYF. The DNA for the CDR3 is TGTGCCAGCAGTGAGGGTAGCGGGGGGTCAGATACGCAGTATTTT.

The gene calls are TRBV6-5 and TRBJ1-1, with 10 nucleotides matching TRBD1. Germline CDR1 is MNHEY and CDR2 is SVGAGI. The junction had 5 bases not matched to a gene; V was cut back by 2 bases and J by 2 bases. The CDR3 runs 16 residues. The CDR3 coding sequence is TGTGCCAGCAGTTACGACAGGGGGCTTTTAAACACTGAAGCTTTCTTT. Translation: CASSYDRGLLNTEAFF.

This clone was recorded only once. Different DNA sequences within this sample yield the same CDR3. The chain links TRBV11-2 to TRBJ1-1; D is unclear. This CDR3 has 15 residues. Per germline, CDR1 SGHAT and CDR2 FQNNGV. Trimming took off 0 bases at V and 1 base at J, with 9 bases between the two ends. The CDR3 region is CASSLDLRENTEAFF. The CDR3 DNA is TGTGCCAGCAGCTTAGATCTCCGAGAGAACACTGAAGCTTTCTTT.

V usage is TRBV10-3 and J usage is TRBJ1-1; maybe TRBD1 (5 bases). Germline-derived CDR1 and CDR2 are ENHRY and SYGVKD. CDR3 size: 13 residues. Trimming took 3 bases from V and 1 from J, leaving 6 bases between them. CDR3 nucleotides: TGTGCCATCAGTGACAGGGAGAACACTGAAGCTTTCTTT. Translation gives CAISDRENTEAFF.

The chain combines TRBV10-2 with TRBJ2-1; TRBD2 might be the D (6 bases). The length of the CDR3 is 14 residues. Trimming took 7 bases from V and 12 from J, leaving 22 bases between them. Germline V gene sequence: CDR1 WSHSY, CDR2 SAAADI. The CDR3 region has the DNA TGCGCCAGCAAGTTGAGCGGGCCAGGTTCGGCGCAGTTCTTC. It specifies CASKLSGPGSAQFF.

The chain combines TRBV9 with TRBJ2-5; D gene uncertain. CDR1 is SGDLS, CDR2 YYNGEE, per germline. The CDR3 is made up of 12 amino acids. The V and J ends lost 3 bases and 1 base respectively, with 4 bases between them. CDR3 loop: CASSASQETQYF. The CDR3 bases are TGTGCCAGCAGCGCATCCCAAGAGACCCAGTACTTC. The whole variable domain, filled in from reference TRBV9 and TRBJ2-5, reads DSGVTQTPKHLITATGQRVTLRCSPRSGDLSVYWYQQSLDQGLQFLIQYYNGEERAKGNILERFSAQQFPDLHSELNLSSLELGDSALYFCASSASQETQYFGPGTRLLVL.

The sample holds a few counts of this clone. V gene TRBV4-1 combines with J gene TRBJ2-2; TRBD2 matches at 9 bases. The trim removed 8 bases at V and 4 bases at J, leaving 14 bases unmatched. The CDR3 consists of 17 residues. CDR1 MGHRA and CDR2 YSYEKL come from the germline V gene. The CDR3 sequence is CASLWGGGADGTGELFF. CDR3 bases: TGCGCCAGCCTGTGGGGCGGGGGGGCCGACGGCACCGGGGAGCTGTTTTTT.

This chain links TRBV7-2 with TRBJ2-7; weak D call: TRBD2 (5 bases). Germline lookup yields CDR1 SGHTA and CDR2 FQGNSA. Deletions cut 4 bases from V and 1 base from J, with 11 bases between. The CDR3 has 14 residues. This CDR3 reads CASSSSYASYEQYF. The CDR3 region has the DNA TGTGCCAGCAGCTCTAGCTACGCTTCCTACGAGCAGTACTTC.

This clone was counted between two and nine times. The chain recombines TRBV15 with TRBJ2-5; 10 nucleotides line up with TRBD1. The CDR3 runs to 14 residues. Germline V lookup: CDR1 LNHNV, CDR2 YYDKDF (reference sequence). The V segment lost 3 bases and the J segment 4 bases; nucleotides outside the gene matches: 2. CDR3 bases: TGTGCCACCAGCAGTCGACAGGGGGCAGAGACCCAGTACTTC. Protein sequence: CATSSRQGAETQYF.

This chain joins TRBV6-6 and TRBJ2-7; 9 bases fit TRBD1. V gave up 7 bases and J gave up 0 bases; unmatched junction bases: 10. The CDR3 totals 16 residues. In germline, CDR1 is MNHNY, CDR2 SVGAGI (reference sequence). CDR3 residues: CASIRAPGQGSYEQYF. The CDR3 DNA reads as TGTGCCAGCATTCGAGCCCCGGGACAGGGCTCCTACGAGCAGTACTTC.

The chain uses TRBV7-7 and TRBJ2-5, with D unresolved. The CDR3 extends over 14 amino acids. Germline CDR1 SSHAT, CDR2 FNYEAQ (reference sequence). In DNA form, the CDR3 reads TGTGCTACCCGCTCGTTGACAACCAAAGAGACCCAGTACTTC. It yields the protein CATRSLTTKETQYF.

CDR3 amino acids: CASSPRSGQGGNYGYTF. The CDR3 coding sequence is TGTGCCAGCAGCCCCCGCTCGGGACAGGGGGGTAACTATGGCTACACCTTC. This chain links TRBV14 with TRBJ1-2; 11 nucleotides line up with TRBD1. The trim removed 4 bases at V and 1 base at J, leaving 8 bases unmatched. The CDR3 loop spans 17 amino acids. Germline loops: CDR1 SGHDN, CDR2 FVKESK. Combining the CDR3 with reference TRBV14 and TRBJ1-2 gives the whole variable domain EAGVTQFPSHSVIEKGQTVTLRCDPISGHDNLYWYRRVMGKEIKFLLHFVKESKQDESGMPNNRFLAERTGGTYSTLKVQPAELEDSGVYFCASSPRSGQGGNYGYTFGSGTRLTVV.

The rearrangement uses TRBV11-3 and TRBJ2-1, with 7 nucleotides matching TRBD1. The V segment lost 4 bases and the J segment 0 bases; nucleotides outside the gene matches: 3. Per the germline V gene, CDR1 is SGHNT and CDR2 is YENEEA. The CDR3 is 15 residues long. CDR3 region: CASSSRGSSYNEQFF. For the CDR3, the DNA is TGTGCCAGCAGCTCCAGGGGGAGCTCCTACAATGAGCAGTTCTTC.

The gene calls are TRBV28 and TRBJ1-1; 9 bases map to TRBD1. This CDR3 spans 18 amino acids. In germline, CDR1 is MDHEN, CDR2 SYDVKM. The junction had 14 bases not matched to a gene; V was cut back by 5 bases and J by 1 base. This CDR3 reads CASSPPSWTGASNTEAFF. CDR3 DNA sequence: TGTGCCAGCAGTCCCCCATCATGGACAGGGGCATCGAACACTGAAGCTTTCTTT.

The chain employs TRBV4-1 and TRBJ1-3; D not certain. V lost 3 bases and J lost 3, with 12 bases in between. There are 15 residues in the CDR3. Per germline, CDR1 MGHRA and CDR2 YSYEKL. In DNA form, the CDR3 reads TGCGCCAGCAGCCACACACCCCCGGGTGGAAACACCATATATTTT. It translates to CASSHTPPGGNTIYF.

For the CDR3, the DNA is TGTGCCAGCAGCTTCGGCGACAGCTCCTACGAGCAGTACTTC. Translated, it gives CASSFGDSSYEQYF. The chain carries TRBV5-6 and TRBJ2-7; D may be TRBD1 (5 bases). This CDR3 is 14 amino acids long. Germline CDR1 and CDR2: SGHDT and YYEEEE. V lost 2 bases, J lost 0 bases, and 9 bases lay in between.

This clone appeared a single time. Different DNA sequences within this sample yield the same CDR3. The chain recombines TRBV29-1 with TRBJ2-3, with 9 bases that match TRBD2. The germline V gene has CDR1 SQVTM and CDR2 ANQGSEA. With V trimmed by 4 bases and J by 0 bases, 2 bases remained unmatched. The CDR3 spans 14 residues. The CDR3 reads CSVGTSGSTDTQYF. In DNA form, the CDR3 reads TGCAGCGTTGGAACTAGCGGGAGCACAGATACGCAGTATTTT.

Notes on this clone: The junction does not match germline at one end; this may be a read error. This chain connects TRBV30 to TRBJ2-7, with TRBD2 as a possible D gene (5 bases). The CDR3 has 13 amino acids. CDR1 is GTSNPN and CDR2 is SVGIG in the germline V gene (reference sequence). For the CDR3, the DNA is TGTGCCTGGAGTCCCGGAGGCTCCAACGAGCAGTACTTC. Translated, it gives CAWSPGGSNEQYF.

This clone was observed a single time. The rearrangement uses TRBV10-1 and TRBJ2-5, with TRBD2 matching over 9 bases. Germline CDR1 is WNHNN and CDR2 is SYGVQD (reference sequence). CDR3 length equals 14 residues. V gave up 3 bases and J gave up 7 bases; unmatched junction bases: 6. CDR3 sequence (DNA): TGCGCCAGCAGTGAAACGGGACTAGCCGGGACCCAGTACTTC. It translates to CASSETGLAGTQYF.

V gene TRBV5-6 combines with J gene TRBJ2-7, with 7 bases fitting TRBD1. Germline lookup yields CDR1 SGHDT and CDR2 YYEEEE. V trimming: 4 bases; J trimming: 4 bases; junction bases outside the gene matches: 8. This CDR3 region has 14 residues. CDR3 sequence: CASSSYRGQYEQYF. The CDR3 nucleotides are TGTGCCAGCAGCAGCTACAGGGGTCAGTACGAGCAGTACTTC.

On this clone: Distinct nucleotide sequences in the sample also encode this CDR3. The chain couples TRBV7-3 to TRBJ2-5; D perhaps matches TRBD1 (7 bases). Germline lookup yields CDR1 SGHTA and CDR2 FQGTGA. V was cut by 0 bases and J by 4 bases, with 12 bases left in between. This CDR3 comprises 15 residues. The CDR3 loop is CASSLTSGGGETQYF. DNA of the CDR3: TGTGCCAGCAGCTTAACATCAGGGGGAGGAGAGACCCAGTACTTC.